The TCR beta chain under discussion was sequenced for a study of cytomegalovirus exposure and HLA in healthy donors. Study-level results: The authors listed around 150 TCR beta chains as cytomegalovirus-associated. The classifier reportedly diagnosed cytomegalovirus status with high sensitivity and specificity.

The PCR employed 60 Vbeta primers together with 13 Jbeta primers. Data came from immunoSEQ multiplex PCR; TCRdb stores just in-frame clones and leaves some out. The repertoire holds around 170,000 clones, with about 78% as singletons. Every donor was a healthy person donating bone marrow. Germline V gene sequence: CDR1 SGHRS, CDR2 YFSETQ. V lost 3 bases to trimming and J lost 4 bases; unmatched junction nucleotides: 2. This CDR3 region has 14 residues. This clone was picked up a small number of times. As yet, its antigen is unknown. The material sequenced was PBMCs. This TCR came from a man aged 60-69 years in good health and CMV-seronegative. The chain has TRBV5-1 and TRBJ2-5; 11 nucleotides agree with TRBD2. CDR3 region: CASSSGTSGETQYF. The CDR3 DNA reads TGCGCCAGCAGCTCCGGGACTAGCGGAGAGACCCAGTACTTC.